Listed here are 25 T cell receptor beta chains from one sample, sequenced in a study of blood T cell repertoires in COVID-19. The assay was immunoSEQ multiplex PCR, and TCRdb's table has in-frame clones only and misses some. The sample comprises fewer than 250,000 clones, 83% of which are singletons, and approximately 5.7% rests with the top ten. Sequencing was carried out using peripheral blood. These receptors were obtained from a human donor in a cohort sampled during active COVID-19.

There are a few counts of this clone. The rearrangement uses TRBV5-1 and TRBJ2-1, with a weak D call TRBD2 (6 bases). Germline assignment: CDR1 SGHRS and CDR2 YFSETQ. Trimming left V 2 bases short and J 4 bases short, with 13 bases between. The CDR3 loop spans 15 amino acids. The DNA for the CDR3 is TGCGCCAGCAGCTTAAATGACGGGGGATACAATGAGCAGTTCTTC. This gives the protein CASSLNDGGYNEQFF.

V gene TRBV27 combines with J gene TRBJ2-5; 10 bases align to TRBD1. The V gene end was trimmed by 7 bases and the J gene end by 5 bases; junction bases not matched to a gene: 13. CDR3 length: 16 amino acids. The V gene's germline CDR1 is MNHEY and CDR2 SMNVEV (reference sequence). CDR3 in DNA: TGTGCCAGCAACCCGCTGGGACAGGGGATGTGGGAGACCCAGTACTTC. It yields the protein CASNPLGQGMWETQYF.

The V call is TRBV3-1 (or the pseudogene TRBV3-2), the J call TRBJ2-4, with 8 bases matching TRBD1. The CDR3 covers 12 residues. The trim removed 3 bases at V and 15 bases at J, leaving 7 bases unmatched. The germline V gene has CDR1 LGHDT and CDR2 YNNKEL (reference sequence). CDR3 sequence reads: CASSHPRGRTYF. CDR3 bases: TGTGCCAGCAGCCACCCCAGGGGGCGCACGTACTTC.

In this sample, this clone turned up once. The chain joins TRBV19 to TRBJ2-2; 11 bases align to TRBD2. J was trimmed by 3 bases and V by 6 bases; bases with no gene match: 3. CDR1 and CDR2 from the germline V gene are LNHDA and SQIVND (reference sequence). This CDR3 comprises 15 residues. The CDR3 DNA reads TGTGCCAGTAGCCGACTAGCGGGGTACACCGGGGAGCTGTTTTTT. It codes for CASSRLAGYTGELFF.

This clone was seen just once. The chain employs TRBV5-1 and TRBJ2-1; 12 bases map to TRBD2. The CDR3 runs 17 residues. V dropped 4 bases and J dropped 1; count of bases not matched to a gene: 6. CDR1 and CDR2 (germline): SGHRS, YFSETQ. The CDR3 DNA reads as TGCGCCAGCAGCCAGACTAGCGGGAGAACATCCTACAATGAGCAGTTCTTC. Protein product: CASSQTSGRTSYNEQFF.

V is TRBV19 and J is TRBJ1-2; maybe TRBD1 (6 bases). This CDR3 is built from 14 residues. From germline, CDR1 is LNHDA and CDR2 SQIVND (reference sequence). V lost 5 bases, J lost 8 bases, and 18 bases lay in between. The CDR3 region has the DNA TGTGCCAGTAGTCCCCGGGGGGCCATGGAAGGCTACACCTTC. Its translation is CASSPRGAMEGYTF.

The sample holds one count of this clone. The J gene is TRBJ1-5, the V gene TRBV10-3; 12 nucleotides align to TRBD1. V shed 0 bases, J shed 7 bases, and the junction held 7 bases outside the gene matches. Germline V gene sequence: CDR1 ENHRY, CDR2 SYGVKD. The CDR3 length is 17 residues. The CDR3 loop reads CAISESGDRGLGQPQHF. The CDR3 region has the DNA TGTGCCATCAGTGAGTCAGGGGACAGGGGGCTTGGGCAGCCCCAGCATTTT.

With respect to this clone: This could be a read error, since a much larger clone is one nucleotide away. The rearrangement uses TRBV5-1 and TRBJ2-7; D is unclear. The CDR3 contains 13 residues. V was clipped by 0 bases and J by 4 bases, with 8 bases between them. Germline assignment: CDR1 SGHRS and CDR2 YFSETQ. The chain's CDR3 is CASSLGHQYEQYF. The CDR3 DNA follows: TGCGCCAGCAGCTTGGGACACCAGTACGAGCAGTACTTC. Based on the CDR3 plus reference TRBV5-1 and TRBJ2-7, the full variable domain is KAGVTQTPRYLIKTRGQQVTLSCSPISGHRSVSWYQQTPGQGLQFLFEYFSETQRNKGNFPGRFSGRQFSNSRSEMNVSTLELGDSALYLCASSLGHQYEQYFGPGTRLTVT.

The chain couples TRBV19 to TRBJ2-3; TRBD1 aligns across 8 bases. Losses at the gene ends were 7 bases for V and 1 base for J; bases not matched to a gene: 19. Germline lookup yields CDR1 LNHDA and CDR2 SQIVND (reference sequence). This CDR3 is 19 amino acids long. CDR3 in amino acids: CASTSMGTGPFLGTDTQYF. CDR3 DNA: TGTGCCAGTACCTCCATGGGGACAGGTCCTTTTTTGGGCACAGATACGCAGTATTTT.

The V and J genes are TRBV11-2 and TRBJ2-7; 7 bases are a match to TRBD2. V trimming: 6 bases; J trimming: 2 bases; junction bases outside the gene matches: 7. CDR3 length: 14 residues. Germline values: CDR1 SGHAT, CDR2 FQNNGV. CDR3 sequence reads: CASRVSSGTYEQYF. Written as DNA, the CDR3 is TGTGCCAGCAGAGTGTCTAGCGGTACCTACGAGCAGTACTTC. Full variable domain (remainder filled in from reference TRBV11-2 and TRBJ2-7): EAGVAQSPRYKIIEKRQSVAFWCNPISGHATLYWYQQILGQGPKLLIQFQNNGVVDDSQLPKDRFSAERLKGVDSTLKIQPAKLEDSAVYLCASRVSSGTYEQYFGPGTRLTVT.

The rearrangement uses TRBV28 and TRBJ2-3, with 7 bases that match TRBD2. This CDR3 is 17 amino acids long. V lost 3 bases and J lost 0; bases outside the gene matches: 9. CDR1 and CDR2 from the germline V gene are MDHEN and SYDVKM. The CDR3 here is CASSFSGTFSSTDTQYF. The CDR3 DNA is TGTGCCAGCAGTTTCAGCGGGACCTTCTCTAGCACAGATACGCAGTATTTT.

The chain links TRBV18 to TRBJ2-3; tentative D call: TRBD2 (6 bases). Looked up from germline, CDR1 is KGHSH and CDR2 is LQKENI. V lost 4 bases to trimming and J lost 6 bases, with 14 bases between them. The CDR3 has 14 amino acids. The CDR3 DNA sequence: TGTGCCAGCTCACTTAATCTAGCGCCGGATACGCAGTATTTT. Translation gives CASSLNLAPDTQYF.

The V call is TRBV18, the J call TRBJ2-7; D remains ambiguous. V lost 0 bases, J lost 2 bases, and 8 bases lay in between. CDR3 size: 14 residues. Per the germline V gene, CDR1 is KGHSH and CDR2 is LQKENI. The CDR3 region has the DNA TGTGCCAGCTCACCACCACAACAGCCCTACGAGCAGTACTTC. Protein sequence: CASSPPQQPYEQYF.

The CDR3 region has the DNA TGTGCCAGCAGCCGACTCAGCGGGGGGAATGAGCAGTTCTTC. It codes for CASSRLSGGNEQFF. The V and J genes are TRBV3-1 (or the pseudogene TRBV3-2) and TRBJ2-1; 9 bases align to TRBD2. The CDR3 is made up of 14 amino acids. Per germline, CDR1 LGHDT and CDR2 YNNKEL (reference sequence). V lost 4 bases to trimming and J lost 7 bases; unmatched junction nucleotides: 5.

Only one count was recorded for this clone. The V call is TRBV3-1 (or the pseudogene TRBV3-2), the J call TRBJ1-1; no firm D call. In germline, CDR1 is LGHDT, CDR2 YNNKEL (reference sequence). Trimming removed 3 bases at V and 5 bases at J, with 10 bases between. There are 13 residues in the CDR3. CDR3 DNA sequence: TGTGCCAGCAGCCAGGGGAGGAGGACTGAAGCTTTCTTT. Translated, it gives CASSQGRRTEAFF.

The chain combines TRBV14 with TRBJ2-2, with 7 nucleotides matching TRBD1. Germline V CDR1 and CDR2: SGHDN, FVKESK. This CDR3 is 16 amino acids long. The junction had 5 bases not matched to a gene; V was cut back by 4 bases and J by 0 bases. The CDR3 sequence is CASSPTTGTNTGELFF. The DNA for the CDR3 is TGTGCCAGCAGCCCCACGACAGGGACGAACACCGGGGAGCTGTTTTTT. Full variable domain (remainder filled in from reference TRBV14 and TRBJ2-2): EAGVTQFPSHSVIEKGQTVTLRCDPISGHDNLYWYRRVMGKEIKFLLHFVKESKQDESGMPNNRFLAERTGGTYSTLKVQPAELEDSGVYFCASSPTTGTNTGELFFGEGSRLTVL.

This CDR3 reads CAGHGTGSDQPQHF. The CDR3 nucleotides read TGTGCCGGACACGGGACAGGGAGTGATCAGCCCCAGCATTTT. The chain employs TRBV6-5 and TRBJ1-5, with TRBD1 matching 9 bases. Germline CDR1 and CDR2: MNHEY and SVGAGI. Trimming at V came to 11 bases and at J to 5 bases, leaving 10 bases not matched to a gene. There are 14 residues in the CDR3.

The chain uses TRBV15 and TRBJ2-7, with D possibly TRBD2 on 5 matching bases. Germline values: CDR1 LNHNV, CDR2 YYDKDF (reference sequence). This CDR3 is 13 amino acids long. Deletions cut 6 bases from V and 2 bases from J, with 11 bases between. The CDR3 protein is CATSTTRAYEQYF. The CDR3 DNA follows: TGTGCCACCAGTACTACTAGAGCCTACGAGCAGTACTTC.

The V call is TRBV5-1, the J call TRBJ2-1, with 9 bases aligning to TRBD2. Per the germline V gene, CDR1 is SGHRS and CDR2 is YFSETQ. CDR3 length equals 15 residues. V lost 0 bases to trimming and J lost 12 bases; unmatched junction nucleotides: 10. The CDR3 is CASSLDVRREGRQFF. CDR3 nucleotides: TGCGCCAGCAGCTTGGATGTCCGGCGGGAGGGGAGGCAGTTCTTC.

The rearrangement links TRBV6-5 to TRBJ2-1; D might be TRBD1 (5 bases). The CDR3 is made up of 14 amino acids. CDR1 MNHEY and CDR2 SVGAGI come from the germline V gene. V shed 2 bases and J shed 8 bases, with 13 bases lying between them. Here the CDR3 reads CASSYLGRADEQFF. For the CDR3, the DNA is TGTGCCAGCAGTTACCTTGGCAGGGCGGATGAGCAGTTCTTC.

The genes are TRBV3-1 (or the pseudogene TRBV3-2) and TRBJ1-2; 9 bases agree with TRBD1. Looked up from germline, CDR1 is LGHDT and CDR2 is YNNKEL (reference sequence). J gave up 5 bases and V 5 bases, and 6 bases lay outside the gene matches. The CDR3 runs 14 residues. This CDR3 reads CASSNSGTGYGYTF. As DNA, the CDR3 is TGTGCCAGCAGCAATTCCGGGACAGGGTATGGCTACACCTTC.

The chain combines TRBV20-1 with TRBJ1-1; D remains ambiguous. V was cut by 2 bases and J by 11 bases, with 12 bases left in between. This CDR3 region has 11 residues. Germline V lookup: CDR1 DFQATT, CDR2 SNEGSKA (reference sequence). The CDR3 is CSARYQPGAFF. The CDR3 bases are TGCAGTGCTAGATACCAACCCGGGGCTTTCTTT.

In DNA form, the CDR3 reads TGTGCCAGCAGCCCCGGACTAGACCCCGGGGAGCTGTTTTTT. Residues: CASSPGLDPGELFF. The V and J genes are TRBV28 and TRBJ2-2, with 7 bases matching TRBD2. CDR1 is MDHEN and CDR2 is SYDVKM in the germline V gene. This CDR3 has 14 residues. V lost 6 bases to trimming and J lost 6 bases; unmatched junction nucleotides: 7.

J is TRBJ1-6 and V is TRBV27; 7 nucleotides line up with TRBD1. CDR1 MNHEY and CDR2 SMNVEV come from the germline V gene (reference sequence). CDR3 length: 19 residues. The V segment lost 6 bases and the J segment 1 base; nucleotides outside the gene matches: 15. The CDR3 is CASRGQLSRWESYNSPLHF. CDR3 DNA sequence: TGTGCCAGCAGGGGACAGCTTTCTAGGTGGGAGTCCTATAATTCACCCCTCCACTTT.

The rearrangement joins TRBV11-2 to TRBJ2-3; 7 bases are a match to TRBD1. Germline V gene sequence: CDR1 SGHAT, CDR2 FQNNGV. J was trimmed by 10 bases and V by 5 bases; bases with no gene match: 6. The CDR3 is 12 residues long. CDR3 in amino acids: CASSRQGVAQYF. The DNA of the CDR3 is TGTGCCAGCAGCCGCCAGGGGGTTGCGCAGTATTTT.